A single sample is the source of the 32 T cell receptor beta chains below, sequenced in a study of cytomegalovirus exposure and HLA in healthy donors. Primers for the PCR totalled 60 Vbeta and 13 Jbeta. The data were produced by immunoSEQ multiplex PCR, yet TCRdb's version contains in-frame clones alone and is incomplete. In the table there are approximately 260,000 clones, about 93% of which are singletons. Sequencing was carried out using PBMCs. Source of these receptors: a girl aged 2-15 years in good health and CMV-seronegative.

The V gene is TRBV28, the J gene TRBJ1-6; 7 positions agree with TRBD1. The germline CDR1 and CDR2 sequences are MDHEN and SYDVKM. The length of the CDR3 is 12 residues. This CDR3 reads CAVDRYNSPLHF. The DNA of the CDR3 is TGTGCAGTGGACAGGTATAATTCACCCCTCCACTTT.

The chain carries TRBV19 and TRBJ2-7; TRBD1 aligns across 7 bases. Losses at the gene ends were 7 bases for V and 4 bases for J; bases not matched to a gene: 7. The V gene's germline CDR1 is LNHDA and CDR2 SQIVND (reference sequence). The CDR3 covers 13 residues. The CDR3 reads CASKGAGSYEQYF. DNA of the CDR3: TGTGCCAGTAAGGGGGCAGGGTCTTACGAGCAGTACTTC.

The chain couples TRBV6-1 to TRBJ1-2; 8 bases map to TRBD1. The J segment lost 4 bases and the V segment lost 0 bases, leaving 4 bases of the junction unmatched. The CDR3 runs 15 residues. The germline V gene encodes CDR1 MNHNS and CDR2 SASEGT. The chain's CDR3 is CASSEAGTGRYGYTF. The CDR3 coding sequence is TGTGCCAGCAGTGAAGCCGGGACAGGCCGCTATGGCTACACCTTC.

This chain's CDR3 is CASSTDGGRAFF. CDR3 coding DNA: TGTGCCAGCAGCACTGATGGGGGCCGAGCTTTCTTT. This chain uses TRBV5-4 with TRBJ1-1, with a weak D call TRBD1 (6 bases). CDR3 length equals 12 residues. Trimming shortened V by 4 bases and J by 10 bases, and 14 bases separated the two germline ends. CDR1 is SGHNT, CDR2 YYREEE, per germline (reference sequence).

The rearrangement joins TRBV5-8 to TRBJ1-2, with D uncertain. Germline values: CDR1 SGHTS, CDR2 YDEGEE. The ends were cut back, 0 bases at V and 5 bases at J, with 11 bases in the middle. The CDR3 runs to 14 residues. CDR3: CASSLVDGGYGYTF. The CDR3 nucleotides are TGTGCCAGCAGCTTGGTGGACGGAGGTTATGGCTACACCTTC.

The sample holds one count of this clone. The rearrangement uses TRBV28 and TRBJ1-4; D ambiguous. CDR1 MDHEN and CDR2 SYDVKM come from the germline V gene. The CDR3 extends over 17 amino acids. Trimming stripped 3 bases from V and 0 bases from J, with 14 bases between. The CDR3 sequence: CASSLDGLWATNEKLFF. The CDR3 DNA reads TGTGCCAGCAGTTTGGACGGACTCTGGGCAACTAATGAAAAACTGTTTTTT.

Comments on this clone: Other nucleotide sequences from this sample produce the same CDR3. The rearrangement links TRBV27 to TRBJ2-7; TRBD2 aligns across 8 bases. The V gene's germline CDR1 is MNHEY and CDR2 SMNVEV (reference sequence). The CDR3 loop spans 14 amino acids. The junction had 2 bases not matched to a gene; V was cut back by 2 bases and J by 2 bases. CDR3 region: CASSLAGGPYEQYF. The CDR3 coding sequence is TGTGCCAGCAGTTTAGCGGGGGGTCCCTACGAGCAGTACTTC.

The chain couples TRBV2 to TRBJ2-1, with TRBD2 identical over 7 bases. The J segment lost 0 bases and the V segment lost 6 bases, leaving 2 bases of the junction unmatched. CDR3 length equals 14 residues. CDR1 SNHLY and CDR2 FYNNEI come from the germline V gene. The CDR3: CASRGTTSYNEQFF. The DNA of the CDR3 is TGTGCCAGCAGAGGGACTACCTCCTACAATGAGCAGTTCTTC.

Only one count was recorded for this clone. The rearrangement joins TRBV5-4 to TRBJ2-2, with 8 positions matching TRBD2. This CDR3 is built from 15 residues. CDR1 SGHNT and CDR2 YYREEE come from the germline V gene (reference sequence). With V trimmed by 1 base and J by 6 bases, 5 bases remained unmatched. CDR3 in amino acids: CASSLPGLGAGELFF. CDR3 nucleotide sequence: TGTGCCAGCAGCTTGCCGGGACTAGGGGCCGGGGAGCTGTTTTTT.

The CDR3 DNA reads TGTGCCAGCGGGGGGGGAATCCGGGGCTACACCTTC. It translates to CASGGGIRGYTF. The J gene is TRBJ1-2, the V gene TRBV6-6; tentative D call: TRBD1 (5 bases). The CDR3 spans 12 residues. V lost 8 bases to trimming and J lost 8 bases, with 15 bases between them. Germline CDR1 is MNHNY and CDR2 is SVGAGI (reference sequence).

This clone was counted once. The DNA of the CDR3 is TGTGCCAGCAGTTACTCGTCTGTTTATAGCAATCAGCCCCAGCATTTT. Its protein is CASSYSSVYSNQPQHF. J is TRBJ1-5 and V is TRBV6-6, with unresolved D. With 0 bases removed from V and 0 bases from J, the gap between germline ends came to 9 bases. The CDR3 is 16 amino acids. Germline V lookup: CDR1 MNHNY, CDR2 SVGAGI (reference sequence).

The CDR3 region has the DNA TGTGCCAGCAGAATGACTAGCGGCCTCTCCTACGAGCAGTACTTC. It encodes CASRMTSGLSYEQYF. The V and J genes are TRBV27 and TRBJ2-7, with TRBD2 identical over 9 bases. The V and J ends lost 6 bases and 0 bases, in that order; junction bases with no gene match: 6. CDR3 length: 15 residues. Germline values: CDR1 MNHEY, CDR2 SMNVEV (reference sequence).

The chain carries TRBV9 and TRBJ2-3; 7 bases are a match to TRBD2. This CDR3 is built from 15 residues. V was pared by 0 bases and J by 3 bases, with 4 bases of the junction left unmatched. Germline V lookup: CDR1 SGDLS, CDR2 YYNGEE. Here the CDR3 DNA reads TGTGCCAGCAGCGTAGTAGGCGGGGGAACAGATACGCAGTATTTT. Its translation: CASSVVGGGTDTQYF.

The rearrangement uses TRBV5-1 and TRBJ1-2, with D hard to call. With 4 bases removed from V and 4 bases from J, the gap between germline ends came to 11 bases. The germline V gene has CDR1 SGHRS and CDR2 YFSETQ. The CDR3 has 13 amino acids. The CDR3 DNA follows: TGCGCCAGCAGCCCTGACATTTTCTATGGCTACACCTTC. Protein product: CASSPDIFYGYTF.

The gene calls are TRBV7-8 and TRBJ2-7; D is perhaps TRBD2 (6 bases). Germline CDR1 is SGHVS and CDR2 is FQNEAQ. The CDR3 runs 15 residues. V was trimmed by 3 bases and J by 0 bases, leaving 12 bases between them. CDR3 protein: CASSFPHGSSYEQYF. As DNA, the CDR3 is TGTGCCAGCAGCTTCCCCCACGGGAGCTCCTACGAGCAGTACTTC.

V is TRBV28 and J is TRBJ2-1, with 7 nucleotides matching TRBD1. The CDR3 length is 13 residues. V shed 2 bases, J shed 5 bases, and the junction held 0 bases outside the gene matches. Per germline, CDR1 MDHEN and CDR2 SYDVKM. CDR3 protein: CASSLGQDNEQFF. CDR3 DNA: TGTGCCAGCAGTTTAGGACAGGACAATGAGCAGTTCTTC.

This rearrangement joins TRBV11-2 to TRBJ2-7; D is ambiguous. The CDR3 is made up of 14 amino acids. CDR1 is SGHAT, CDR2 FQNNGV, per germline. V shed 4 bases and J shed 3 bases, with 13 bases lying between them. CDR3 loop: CASSSHLPVYEQYF. The CDR3 DNA sequence: TGTGCCAGCAGCTCCCACCTTCCGGTCTACGAGCAGTACTTC.

The rearrangement links TRBV4-1 to TRBJ2-1, with D perhaps matching TRBD2 (5 bases). CDR1 and CDR2 from the germline V gene are MGHRA and YSYEKL. The length of the CDR3 is 16 residues. The V gene lost 4 bases and the J gene lost 4 bases, with 17 bases spanning the gap. The CDR3 nucleotides are TGCGCCAGCAGCCCCTCGGGATCCGGGGTGTACAATGAGCAGTTCTTC. Its translation is CASSPSGSGVYNEQFF.

This sequence joins TRBV5-1 and TRBJ1-1; D not certain. The CDR3 contains 13 residues. V lost 5 bases to trimming and J lost 9 bases, with 17 bases between them. CDR1 SGHRS and CDR2 YFSETQ come from the germline V gene. The CDR3 reads CASSPLKYGKAFF. CDR3 DNA: TGCGCCAGCAGTCCCCTCAAATACGGGAAAGCTTTCTTT.

This clone was detected once. The chain recombines TRBV6-5 with TRBJ2-7, with 7 bases aligning to TRBD1. This CDR3 has 15 residues. V lost 0 bases to trimming and J lost 5 bases; unmatched junction nucleotides: 7. The germline gives CDR1 MNHEY, CDR2 SVGAGI. The CDR3 region is CASSYSQGVVNEQYF. CDR3 in DNA: TGTGCCAGCAGTTACTCGCAGGGGGTGGTCAACGAGCAGTACTTC.

V usage is TRBV4-1 and J usage is TRBJ1-5; no definite D call. The V and J ends lost 5 bases and 0 bases respectively, with 5 bases between them. Germline CDR1 and CDR2: MGHRA and YSYEKL. The CDR3 is made up of 13 amino acids. The CDR3 is CASSENSNQPQHF. In DNA form, the CDR3 reads TGCGCCAGCAGCGAGAATAGCAATCAGCCCCAGCATTTT.

The CDR3 nucleotides read TGTGCCTGGAGCCCAGTACCACGGACTAGCTCCTACGAGCAGTACTTC. Protein product: CAWSPVPRTSSYEQYF. V usage is TRBV30 and J usage is TRBJ2-7, with 7 bases that match TRBD2. Germline values: CDR1 GTSNPN, CDR2 SVGIG (reference sequence). Germline trimming cut 3 bases from V and 0 bases from J; bases unmatched to any gene: 11. The CDR3 length is 16 residues. Full variable domain (remainder filled in from reference TRBV30 and TRBJ2-7): SQTIHQWPATLVQPVGSPLSLECTVEGTSNPNLYWYRQAAGRGLQLLFYSVGIGQISSEVPQNLSASRPQDRQFILSSKKLLLSDSGFYLCAWSPVPRTSSYEQYFGPGTRLTVT.

V is TRBV15 and J is TRBJ1-4; 7 bases line up with TRBD1. Germline V gene sequence: CDR1 LNHNV, CDR2 YYDKDF (reference sequence). Unmatched junction bases numbered 11, after V lost 5 bases and J lost 5 bases. The CDR3 extends over 16 amino acids. The CDR3 sequence is CATSPHRGNVNEKLFF. As DNA, the CDR3 is TGTGCCACCAGCCCGCACAGGGGCAACGTGAATGAAAAACTGTTTTTT.

In its sample, this clone was seen a few times. The rearrangement joins TRBV6-1 to TRBJ2-2; tentatively, D is TRBD2 (6 bases). Trimming removed 2 bases at V and 7 bases at J, with 14 bases between. Germline CDR1 and CDR2: MNHNS and SASEGT. This CDR3 is 15 amino acids long. CDR3 in DNA: TGTGCCAGCAGTGAAAGTGCGGGAAAGGGCGGGGAGCTGTTTTTT. Protein sequence: CASSESAGKGGELFF.

The chain couples TRBV10-3 to TRBJ2-5, with 8 bases fitting TRBD2. The J call is uncertain, as TRBJ2-7 better fits the DNA end. This CDR3 contains 15 residues. Germline assignment: CDR1 ENHRY and CDR2 SYGVKD. The CDR3 sequence: CAISQGLAWRYEQYF. The CDR3 DNA is TGTGCCATCAGTCAAGGACTAGCCTGGCGGTACGAGCAGTACTTC.

The V call is TRBV11-3, the J call TRBJ2-1; D call uncertain. V lost 0 bases to trimming and J lost 6 bases, with 6 bases between them. This CDR3 is built from 13 residues. Germline V gene data show CDR1 as SGHNT and CDR2 as YENEEA. Written as DNA, the CDR3 is TGTGCCAGCAGCTTAGACTATTTCAATGAGCAGTTCTTC. This codes for CASSLDYFNEQFF.

The chain has TRBV19 and TRBJ1-1; 9 bases line up with TRBD1. This CDR3 is 15 amino acids long. V was pared by 4 bases and J by 0 bases, with 3 bases of the junction left unmatched. Germline CDR1 and CDR2: LNHDA and SQIVND (reference sequence). CDR3 loop: CASSTQGALNTEAFF. The CDR3 DNA is TGTGCCAGTAGTACACAGGGGGCGCTGAACACTGAAGCTTTCTTT.

This clone was counted a single time. An end of the junction does not agree with germline; a read error may underlie this. The CDR3 loop is CASSLGSYHETQYF. CDR3 DNA sequence: TGTGCCAGCAGCTTAGGTAGCTACCACGAGACCCAGTACTTC. J is TRBJ2-5 and V is TRBV13; D call uncertain. In germline, CDR1 is PRHDT, CDR2 FYEKMQ (reference sequence). The CDR3 is 14 residues long.

The chain uses TRBV27 and TRBJ1-2; possibly TRBD1 for D (5 bases). The germline V and J ends were trimmed by 4 bases and 6 bases, with 9 bases remaining between them. CDR3 size: 12 residues. Germline V gene lookup returns CDR1 MNHEY and CDR2 SMNVEV (reference sequence). CDR3 loop: CASSSSTDGYTF. CDR3 in DNA: TGTGCCAGCAGTTCATCGACAGATGGCTACACCTTC.

The CDR3 coding sequence is TGTGCCAGCAGCCAAAAAAAACTCTCCGGGACAGGGGCCCCAGATACGCAGTATTTT. This sequence encodes CASSQKKLSGTGAPDTQYF. J is TRBJ2-3 and V is TRBV5-4, with 10 nucleotides matching TRBD1. V was pared by 4 bases and J by 4 bases, with 18 bases of the junction left unmatched. The length of the CDR3 is 19 residues. Germline values: CDR1 SGHNT, CDR2 YYREEE (reference sequence).

Points on this clone: At one boundary the junction diverges from the germline segment, which might be a read error. The V and J genes are TRBV10-3 and TRBJ2-1; tentatively, D is TRBD2 (6 bases). There are 12 residues in the CDR3. Germline CDR1 ENHRY, CDR2 SYGVKD. As DNA, the CDR3 is TGTGCCCTTCGGGACTCCAACAATGAGCAGTTCTTC. Protein sequence: CALRDSNNEQFF.

This sequence joins TRBV30 and TRBJ1-2, with a possible D match to TRBD1 (6 bases). Germline CDR1 GTSNPN, CDR2 SVGIG (reference sequence). CDR3 length equals 13 residues. Trimming left V 6 bases short and J 0 bases short, with 11 bases between. The CDR3 coding sequence is TGTGCCTGTCCACGGACAGCTAACTATGGCTACACCTTC. Protein sequence: CACPRTANYGYTF.